A single sample gave rise to the 3 T cell receptor beta chains below, sequenced in a study of T cells expressing NK-cell markers. One entry per CDR3 protein, without DNA, is what TCRdb gives after re-calling the 5' RACE reads. Across almost 450,000 distinct CDR3 sequences, the top ten clones capture roughly 7.2% of the sample. Input material: blood T cells: a sorted CD56 or NKG2C T cell subset, CD4+ or CD8+ T cells, or bulk PBMC T cells (not recorded which). These receptor sequences come from a woman between 18 and 70 years old in good health.

The genes are TRBV29-1 and TRBJ2-3; TCRdb designates TRBD1, a call that cannot be tested without DNA. Germline-derived CDR1 and CDR2 are SQVTM and ANQGSEA. This CDR3 has 14 residues. The CDR3 sequence: CSVVNTGLTDTQYF.

The gene calls are TRBV9 and TRBJ2-3; TCRdb gives TRBD2 as the D gene, but with no DNA this cannot be confirmed. The germline V gene encodes CDR1 SGDLS and CDR2 YYNGEE. The CDR3 is made up of 14 amino acids. The CDR3 loop reads CASRGGSSTDTQYF.

This chain links TRBV3-1 with TRBJ1-1; without DNA, the TCRdb call of TRBD1 cannot be checked. CDR1 is LGHDT and CDR2 is YNNKEL in the germline V gene (reference sequence). The CDR3 runs to 15 residues. This CDR3 reads CASSQVGAVGVEAFF.